This T cell receptor (beta chain) was sequenced during a study of response to subunit inactivated influenza vaccine. This clonotype has a handful of counts. The antigen is unknown. TCRdb called the RT-PCR reads again in MiXCR, with one record for every CDR3 protein. The sample includes roughly 700,000 distinct CDR3 sequences, about 15% of them seen just once. The CDR3 contains 12 residues. CDR1 DFQATT and CDR2 SNEGSKA come from the germline V gene (reference sequence). V lost 6 bases and J lost 9, with 15 bases in between. General study points: Authors suggested seasonal influenza vaccinations each recruit few new T cells.

This rearrangement joins TRBV20-1 to TRBJ1-5, with D possibly matching TRBD1 (5 bases). The sequences come from PBMCs from blood, collected 14 to 15 days before vaccination. This TCR was recovered from a man in his fifties or sixties who received an inactivated influenza vaccine. The DNA of the CDR3 is TGCAGTGCAGGGGTCAGGGACGGGCCCCAGCATTTT. Amino acid sequence: CSAGVRDGPQHF.